This TCR beta chain derives from a study of naive and memory T cell subsets. The SP2 primer and nested alpha and beta constant region primers amplified ligated cDNA in four rounds. TCRdb reprocessed the 5' RACE reads via MiXCR and lists one record per CDR3 protein. The table lists 25,000 to 35,000 distinct CDR3 sequences, approximately 15% of them singletons, with around 2.5% in the top ten. A UMI-containing oligonucleotide was joined by 3' ligation to the TCR cDNA template. The germline CDR1 and CDR2 sequences are MRHNA and SNTAGT. The CDR3 has 17 residues. V dropped 0 bases and J dropped 0; count of bases not matched to a gene: 4.

The sequence was collected from a female donor in good health. V is TRBV6-4 and J is TRBJ2-1, with TRBD2 identical over 8 bases. This CDR3 reads CASSDSSRGDSYNEQFF. CDR3 sequence (DNA): TGTGCCAGCAGTGACTCATCGCGGGGGGACTCCTACAATGAGCAGTTCTTC.